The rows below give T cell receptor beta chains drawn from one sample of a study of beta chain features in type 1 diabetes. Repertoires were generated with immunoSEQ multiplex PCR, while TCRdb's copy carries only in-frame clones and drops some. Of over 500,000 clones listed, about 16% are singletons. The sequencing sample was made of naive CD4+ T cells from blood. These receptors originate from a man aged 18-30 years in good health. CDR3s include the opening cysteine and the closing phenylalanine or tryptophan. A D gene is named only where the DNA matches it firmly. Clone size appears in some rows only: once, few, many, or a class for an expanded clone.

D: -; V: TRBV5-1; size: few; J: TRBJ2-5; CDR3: CASSYSGAQETQYF; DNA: TGCGCCAGCAGCTATTCCGGAGCCCAAGAGACCCAGTACTTC
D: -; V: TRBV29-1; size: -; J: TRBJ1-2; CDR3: CSVEGGEGYTF; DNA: TGCAGCGTTGAAGGGGGCGAAGGCTACACCTTC
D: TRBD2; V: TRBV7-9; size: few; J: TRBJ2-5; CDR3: CASSPTSGGWETQYF; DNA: TGTGCCAGCAGCCCCACTAGCGGGGGCTGGGAGACCCAGTACTTC
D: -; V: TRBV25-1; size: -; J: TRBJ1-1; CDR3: CASSEYAQNTEAFF; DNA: TGTGCCAGCAGTGAATACGCGCAGAACACTGAAGCTTTCTTT
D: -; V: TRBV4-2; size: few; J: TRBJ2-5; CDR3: CASSQVAISETQYF; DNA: TGTGCCAGCAGCCAAGTCGCTATTTCAGAGACCCAGTACTTC
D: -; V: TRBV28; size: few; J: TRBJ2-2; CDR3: CASIKRTVANTGELFF; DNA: TGTGCCAGCATCAAAAGGACGGTCGCGAACACCGGGGAGCTGTTTTTT
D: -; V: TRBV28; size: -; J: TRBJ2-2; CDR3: CASRAGPLVRERRELFF; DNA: TGTGCCAGCAGGGCGGGCCCCCTTGTGAGGGAGCGCCGGGAGCTGTTTTTT
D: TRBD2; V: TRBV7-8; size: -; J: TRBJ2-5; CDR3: CASSLTSGRIGGTQYF; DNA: TGTGCCAGCAGCCTCACTAGCGGGAGGATTGGGGGGACCCAGTACTTC
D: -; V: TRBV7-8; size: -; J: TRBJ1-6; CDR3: CASSLARAVASPLHF; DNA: TGTGCCAGCAGCTTAGCGCGGGCAGTCGCATCACCCCTCCACTTT
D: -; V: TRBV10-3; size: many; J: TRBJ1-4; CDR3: CAISETDWKLFF; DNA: TGTGCCATCAGTGAAACGGATTGGAAACTGTTTTTT
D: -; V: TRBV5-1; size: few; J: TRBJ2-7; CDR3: CASSLVPGPYEQYF; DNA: TGCGCCAGCAGCTTGGTTCCGGGACCCTACGAGCAGTACTTC
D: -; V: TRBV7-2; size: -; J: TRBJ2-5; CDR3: CASSLAPRDKGETQYF; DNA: TGTGCCAGCAGCTTAGCTCCCAGGGACAAAGGCGAGACCCAGTACTTC
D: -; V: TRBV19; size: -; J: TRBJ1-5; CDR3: CASSPQGGRNQPQHF; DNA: TGTGCCAGTAGTCCTCAAGGGGGGCGCAATCAGCCCCAGCATTTT
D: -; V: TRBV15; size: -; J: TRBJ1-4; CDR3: CATSRDLVRASTNEKLFF; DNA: TGTGCCACCAGCAGAGATCTGGTCAGGGCTTCAACTAATGAAAAACTGTTTTTT
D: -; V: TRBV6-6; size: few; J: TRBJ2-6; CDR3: CASSSSGANVLTF; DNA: TGTGCCAGCAGTAGCTCTGGGGCCAACGTCCTGACTTTC
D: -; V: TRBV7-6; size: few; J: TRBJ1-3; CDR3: CASSLLGTLGSGNTIYF; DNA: TGTGCCAGCAGCCTTCTCGGGACACTGGGTTCTGGAAACACCATATATTTT
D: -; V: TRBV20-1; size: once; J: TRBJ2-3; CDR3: CSAPVRNTQYF; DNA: TGCAGTGCTCCTGTGAGGAATACGCAGTATTTT
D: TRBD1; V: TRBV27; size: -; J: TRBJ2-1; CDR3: CASSPAGQGDWNEQFF; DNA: TGTGCCAGCAGTCCAGCCGGACAGGGCGATTGGAATGAGCAGTTCTTC
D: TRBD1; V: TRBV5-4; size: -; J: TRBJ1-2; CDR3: CASSLAGTAHGYTF; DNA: TGTGCCAGCAGCTTGGCCGGGACAGCACATGGCTACACCTTC
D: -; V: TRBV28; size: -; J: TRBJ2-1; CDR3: CASRGPRKVLTSSYNEQFF; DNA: TGTGCCAGCAGGGGACCCAGGAAAGTACTAACTAGCTCCTACAATGAGCAGTTCTTC
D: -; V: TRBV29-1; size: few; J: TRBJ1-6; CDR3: CSVGGTGNSPLHF; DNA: TGCAGCGTTGGGGGGACGGGGAATTCACCCCTCCACTTT
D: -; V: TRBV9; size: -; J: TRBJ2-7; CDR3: CASSPWERAAYEQYF; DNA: TGTGCCAGCAGTCCGTGGGAGCGGGCCGCCTACGAGCAGTACTTC
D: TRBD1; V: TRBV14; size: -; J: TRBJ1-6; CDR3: CASRHIRGLNSYNSPLHF; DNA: TGTGCCAGCAGACATATCAGGGGGCTGAACTCCTATAATTCACCCCTCCACTTT
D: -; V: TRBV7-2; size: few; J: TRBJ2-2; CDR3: CASSLGLAEAGELFF; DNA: TGTGCCAGCAGCTTAGGCCTAGCTGAGGCCGGGGAGCTGTTTTTT
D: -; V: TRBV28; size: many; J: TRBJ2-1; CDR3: CASSLRTSYNEQFF; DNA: TGTGCCAGCAGTTTACGGACATCTTACAATGAGCAGTTCTTC
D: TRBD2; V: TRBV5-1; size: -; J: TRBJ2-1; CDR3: CASSLSPSGSHNEQFF; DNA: TGCGCCAGCAGCTTGAGTCCAAGCGGGAGCCACAATGAGCAGTTCTTC
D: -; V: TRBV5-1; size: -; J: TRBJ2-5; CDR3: CASSLESGQWETQYF; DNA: TGCGCCAGCAGCTTGGAAAGCGGCCAATGGGAGACCCAGTACTTC
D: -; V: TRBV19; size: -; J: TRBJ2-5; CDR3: CASSRRQGQETQYF; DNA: TGTGCCAGTAGTCGCCGGCAGGGGCAAGAGACCCAGTACTTC
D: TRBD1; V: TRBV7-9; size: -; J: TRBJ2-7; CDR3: CASSPLFRTGVDEQYF; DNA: TGTGCCAGCAGCCCCCTCTTCCGGACAGGGGTCGACGAGCAGTACTTC
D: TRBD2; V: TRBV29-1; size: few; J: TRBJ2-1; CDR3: CSARTSGRASEQFF; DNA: TGCAGCGCCCGGACTAGCGGGAGGGCAAGTGAGCAGTTCTTC
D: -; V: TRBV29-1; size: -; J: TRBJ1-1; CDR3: CSVVGQLNTEAFF; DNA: TGCAGCGTTGTGGGACAACTTAACACTGAAGCTTTCTTT
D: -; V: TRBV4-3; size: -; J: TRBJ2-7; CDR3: CASSLMWDTSYEQYF; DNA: TGCGCCAGCAGCCTAATGTGGGACACCTCCTACGAGCAGTACTTC
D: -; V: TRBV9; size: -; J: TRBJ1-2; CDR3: CASSVDLNYGYTF; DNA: TGTGCCAGCAGCGTAGACTTGAACTATGGCTACACCTTC
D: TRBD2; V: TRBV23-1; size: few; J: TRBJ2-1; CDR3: CASSLLSRGGDEQFF; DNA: TGCGCCAGCAGTCTTCTCTCCCGGGGGGGGGATGAGCAGTTCTTC
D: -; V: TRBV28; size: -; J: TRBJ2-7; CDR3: CASSQGFRYEQYF; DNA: TGTGCCAGTTCCCAGGGGTTTAGGTACGAGCAGTACTTC
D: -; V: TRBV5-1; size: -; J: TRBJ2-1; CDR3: CASRTGGGSESDSYNEQFF; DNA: TGCGCCAGCAGGACCGGGGGCGGGAGTGAATCGGACTCCTACAATGAGCAGTTCTTC
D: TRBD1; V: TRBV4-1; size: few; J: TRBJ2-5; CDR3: CASSLTGGETQYF; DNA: TGCGCCAGCAGCCTTACAGGGGGGGAGACCCAGTACTTC
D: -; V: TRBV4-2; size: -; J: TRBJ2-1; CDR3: CASSQESGRSYNEQFF; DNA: TGTGCCAGCAGCCAAGAGAGCGGGCGATCCTACAATGAGCAGTTCTTC
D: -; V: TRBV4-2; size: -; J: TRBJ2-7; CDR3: CASSQDPGPQDEQYF; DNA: TGTGCCAGCAGCCAAGATCCGGGCCCGCAGGACGAGCAGTACTTC
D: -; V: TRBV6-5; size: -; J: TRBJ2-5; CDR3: CASSYSFRTQETQYF; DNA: TGTGCCAGCAGTTACTCGTTTCGGACCCAAGAGACCCAGTACTTC
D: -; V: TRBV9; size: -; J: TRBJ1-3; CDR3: CASSVGSRQPNTIYF; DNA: TGTGCCAGCAGCGTAGGAAGTCGGCAGCCCAACACCATATATTTT
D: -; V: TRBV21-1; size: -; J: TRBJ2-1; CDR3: CASSKGPWADNEQFF; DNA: TGTGCCAGCAGCAAAGGTCCGTGGGCGGACAATGAGCAGTTCTTC
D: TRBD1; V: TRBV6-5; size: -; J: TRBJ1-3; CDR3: CASRGQAGNTIYF; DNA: TGTGCCAGCCGCGGACAGGCTGGAAACACCATATATTTT
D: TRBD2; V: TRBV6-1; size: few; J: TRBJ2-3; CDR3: CASSGGGAADTQYF; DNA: TGTGCCAGCAGCGGCGGGGGGGCGGCAGATACGCAGTATTTT
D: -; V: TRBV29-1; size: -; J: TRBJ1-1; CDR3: CSGQGQAPKAFF; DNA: TGCAGCGGGCAAGGACAAGCGCCAAAAGCTTTCTTT
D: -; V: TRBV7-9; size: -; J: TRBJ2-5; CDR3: CASSLWGASPETQYF; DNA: TGTGCCAGCAGCTTATGGGGGGCGAGTCCCGAGACCCAGTACTTC
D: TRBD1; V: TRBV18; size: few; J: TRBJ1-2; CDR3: CASSPASTGGPGNYGYTF; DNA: TGTGCCAGCTCACCAGCATCGACAGGGGGCCCCGGTAACTATGGCTACACCTTC
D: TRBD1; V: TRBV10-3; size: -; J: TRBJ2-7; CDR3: CASRGQGAEQYF; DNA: TGTGCCTCACGTGGACAGGGGGCCGAGCAGTACTTC
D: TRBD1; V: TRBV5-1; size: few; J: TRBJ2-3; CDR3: CASSWTGSADTQYF; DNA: TGCGCCAGCAGCTGGACAGGGTCGGCAGATACGCAGTATTTT
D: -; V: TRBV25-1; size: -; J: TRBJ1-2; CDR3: CASSESLGPDGYTF; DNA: TGTGCCAGCAGTGAATCGTTAGGACCGGATGGCTACACCTTC
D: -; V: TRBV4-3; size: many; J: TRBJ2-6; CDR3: CASRPSGANVLTF; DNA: TGCGCCAGCAGGCCCTCTGGGGCCAACGTCCTGACTTTC
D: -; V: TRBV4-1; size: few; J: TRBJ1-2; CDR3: CASSPGYDRRLNYGYTF; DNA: TGCGCCAGCAGCCCTGGGTACGACAGGAGACTAAACTATGGCTACACCTTC
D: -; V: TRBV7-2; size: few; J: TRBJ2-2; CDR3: CASSSEGQGTGELFF; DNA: TGTGCCAGCAGCTCCGAGGGGCAGGGAACCGGGGAGCTGTTTTTT
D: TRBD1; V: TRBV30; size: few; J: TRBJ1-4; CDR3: CAWSVPTGSNEKLFF; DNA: TGTGCCTGGAGTGTACCGACAGGGTCTAATGAAAAACTGTTTTTT
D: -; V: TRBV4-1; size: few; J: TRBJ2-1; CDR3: CASSQVGKGSYNEQFF; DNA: TGCGCCAGCAGCCAAGTGGGCAAGGGCTCCTACAATGAGCAGTTCTTC
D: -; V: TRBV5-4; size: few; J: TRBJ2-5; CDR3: CASSLPGLTGEAQYF; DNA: TGTGCCAGCAGCTTGCCCGGGCTTACAGGGGAGGCCCAGTACTTC
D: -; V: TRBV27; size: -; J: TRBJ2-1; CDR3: CASSLSSGGLVLDNEQFF; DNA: TGTGCCAGCAGTTTATCCTCAGGGGGACTAGTCTTAGACAATGAGCAGTTCTTC